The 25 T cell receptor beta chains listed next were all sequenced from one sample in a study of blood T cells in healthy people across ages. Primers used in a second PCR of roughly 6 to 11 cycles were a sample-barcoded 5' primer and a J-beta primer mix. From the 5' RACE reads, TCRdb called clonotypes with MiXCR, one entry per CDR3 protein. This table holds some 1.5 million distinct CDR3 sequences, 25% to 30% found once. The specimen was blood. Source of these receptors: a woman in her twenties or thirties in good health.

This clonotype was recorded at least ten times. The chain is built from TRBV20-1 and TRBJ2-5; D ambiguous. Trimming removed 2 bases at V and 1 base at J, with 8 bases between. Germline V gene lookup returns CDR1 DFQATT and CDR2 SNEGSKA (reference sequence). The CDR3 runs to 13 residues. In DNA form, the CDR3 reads TGCAGTGCTAGATCGGGCTTCCAAGAGACCCAGTACTTC. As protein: CSARSGFQETQYF.

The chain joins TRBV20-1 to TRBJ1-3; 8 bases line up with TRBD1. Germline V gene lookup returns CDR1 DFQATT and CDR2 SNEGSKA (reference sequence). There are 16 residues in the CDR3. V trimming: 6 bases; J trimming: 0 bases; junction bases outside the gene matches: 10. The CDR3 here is CSAPDRARSSGNTIYF. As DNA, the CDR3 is TGCAGTGCCCCGGACAGGGCGCGGAGCTCTGGAAACACCATATATTTT.

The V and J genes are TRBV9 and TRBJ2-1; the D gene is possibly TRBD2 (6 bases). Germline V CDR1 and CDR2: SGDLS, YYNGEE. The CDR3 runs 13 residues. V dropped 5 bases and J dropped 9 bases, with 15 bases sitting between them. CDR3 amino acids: CASRTGVVGEQFF. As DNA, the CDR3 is TGTGCCAGCAGGACGGGAGTAGTCGGTGAGCAGTTCTTC.

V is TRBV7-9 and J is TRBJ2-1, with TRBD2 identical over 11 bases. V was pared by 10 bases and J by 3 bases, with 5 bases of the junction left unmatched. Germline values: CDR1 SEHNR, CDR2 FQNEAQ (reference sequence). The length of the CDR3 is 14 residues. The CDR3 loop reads CATGGLAGYNEQFF. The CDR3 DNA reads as TGTGCCACAGGCGGACTAGCGGGCTACAATGAGCAGTTCTTC. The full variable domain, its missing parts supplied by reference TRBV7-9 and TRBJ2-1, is DTGVSQNPRHKITKRGQNVTFRCDPISEHNRLYWYRQTLGQGPEFLTYFQNEAQLEKSRLLSDRFSAERPKGSFSTLEIQRTEQGDSAMYLCATGGLAGYNEQFFGPGTRLTVL.

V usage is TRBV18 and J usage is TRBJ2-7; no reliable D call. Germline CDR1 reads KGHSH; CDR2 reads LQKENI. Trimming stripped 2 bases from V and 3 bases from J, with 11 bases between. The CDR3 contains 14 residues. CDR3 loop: CASSPFSADYEQYF. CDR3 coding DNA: TGTGCCAGCTCACCATTTTCGGCCGACTACGAGCAGTACTTC.

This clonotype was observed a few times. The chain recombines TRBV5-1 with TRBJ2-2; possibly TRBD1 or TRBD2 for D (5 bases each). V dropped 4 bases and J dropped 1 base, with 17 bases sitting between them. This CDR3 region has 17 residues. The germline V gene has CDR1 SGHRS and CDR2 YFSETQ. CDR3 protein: CASSTEPGTQNTGELFF. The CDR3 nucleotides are TGCGCCAGCAGCACGGAACCCGGGACCCAGAACACCGGGGAGCTGTTTTTT.

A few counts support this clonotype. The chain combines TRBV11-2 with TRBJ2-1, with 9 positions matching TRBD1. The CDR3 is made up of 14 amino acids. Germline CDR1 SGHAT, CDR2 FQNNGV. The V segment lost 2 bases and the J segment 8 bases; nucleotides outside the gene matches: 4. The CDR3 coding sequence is TGTGCCAGCAGCTTATACAGGGGGCGCCATGAGCAGTTCTTC. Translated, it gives CASSLYRGRHEQFF.

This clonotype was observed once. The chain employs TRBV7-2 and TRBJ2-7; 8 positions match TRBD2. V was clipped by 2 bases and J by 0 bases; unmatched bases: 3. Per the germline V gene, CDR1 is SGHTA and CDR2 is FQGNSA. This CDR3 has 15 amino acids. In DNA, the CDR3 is TGTACCAGCAGCTTACCAAGCGGGAGCTCCTACGAGCAGTACTTC. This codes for CTSSLPSGSSYEQYF.

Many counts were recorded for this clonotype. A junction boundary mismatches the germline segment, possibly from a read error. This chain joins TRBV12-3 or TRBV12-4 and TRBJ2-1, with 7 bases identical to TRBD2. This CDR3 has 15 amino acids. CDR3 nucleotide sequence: TGTGCCAGCATTTTAGGGAGCGGGATGTACAATGAGCAGTTCTTC. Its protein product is CASILGSGMYNEQFF.

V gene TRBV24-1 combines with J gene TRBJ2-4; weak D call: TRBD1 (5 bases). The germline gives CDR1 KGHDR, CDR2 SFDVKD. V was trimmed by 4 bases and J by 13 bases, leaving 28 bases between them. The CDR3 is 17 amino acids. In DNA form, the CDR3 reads TGTGCCACCAGTGACGACCCCCTAAGGGGAACCTACAATGAGCAGTACTTC. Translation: CATSDDPLRGTYNEQYF.

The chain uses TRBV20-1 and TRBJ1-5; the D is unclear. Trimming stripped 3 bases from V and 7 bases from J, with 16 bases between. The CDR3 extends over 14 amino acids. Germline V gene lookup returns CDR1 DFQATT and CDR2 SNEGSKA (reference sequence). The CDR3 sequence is CSASSRGSDQPQHF. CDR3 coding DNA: TGCAGTGCTAGCTCCCGCGGGTCGGACCAGCCCCAGCATTTT.

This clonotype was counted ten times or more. CDR3 coding DNA: TGTGCCAGCAAGCAGGGGGACCTAAACGAGCAGTACTTC. Translating it yields CASKQGDLNEQYF. The V gene is TRBV2, the J gene TRBJ2-7; TRBD1 matches 7 bases. The length of the CDR3 is 13 residues. V was pared by 7 bases and J by 5 bases, with 8 bases of the junction left unmatched. Germline CDR1 and CDR2: SNHLY and FYNNEI. Combining the CDR3 with reference TRBV2 and TRBJ2-7 gives the whole variable domain EPEVTQTPSHQVTQMGQEVILRCVPISNHLYFYWYRQILGQKVEFLVSFYNNEISEKSEIFDDQFSVERPDGSNFTLKIRSTKLEDSAMYFCASKQGDLNEQYFGPGTRLTVT.

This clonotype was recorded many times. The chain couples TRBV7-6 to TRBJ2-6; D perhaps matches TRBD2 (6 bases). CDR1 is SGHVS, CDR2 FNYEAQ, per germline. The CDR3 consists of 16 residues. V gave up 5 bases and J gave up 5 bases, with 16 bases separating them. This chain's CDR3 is CASSPGDGLWANVLTF. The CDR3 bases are TGTGCCAGCAGCCCGGGGGACGGTCTCTGGGCCAACGTCCTGACTTTC.

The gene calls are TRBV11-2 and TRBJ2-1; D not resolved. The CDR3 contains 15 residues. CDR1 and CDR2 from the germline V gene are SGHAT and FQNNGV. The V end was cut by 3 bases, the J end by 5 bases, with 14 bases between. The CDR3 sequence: CASSFLINNDNEQFF. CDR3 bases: TGTGCCAGCAGCTTTTTGATCAATAACGACAATGAGCAGTTCTTC.

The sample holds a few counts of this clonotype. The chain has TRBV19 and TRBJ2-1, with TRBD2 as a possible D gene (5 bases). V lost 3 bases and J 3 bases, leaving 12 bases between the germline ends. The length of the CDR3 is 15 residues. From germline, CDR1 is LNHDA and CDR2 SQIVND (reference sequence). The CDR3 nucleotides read TGTGCCAGTAGTATGAGCGGAAACCTCTACAATGAGCAGTTCTTC. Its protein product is CASSMSGNLYNEQFF.

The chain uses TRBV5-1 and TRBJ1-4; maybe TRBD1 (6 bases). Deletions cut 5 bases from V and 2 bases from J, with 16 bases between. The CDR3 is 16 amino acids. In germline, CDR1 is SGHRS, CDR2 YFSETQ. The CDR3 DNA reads TGCGCCAGCAGAACAGGGCGGTGGTCTACTAATGAAAAACTGTTTTTT. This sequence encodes CASRTGRWSTNEKLFF.

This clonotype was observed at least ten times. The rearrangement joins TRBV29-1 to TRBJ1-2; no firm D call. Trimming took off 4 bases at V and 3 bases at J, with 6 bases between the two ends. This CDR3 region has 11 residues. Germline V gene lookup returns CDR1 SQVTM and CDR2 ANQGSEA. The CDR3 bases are TGCAGCGTTGTTCGGGACTATGGCTACACCTTC. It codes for CSVVRDYGYTF.

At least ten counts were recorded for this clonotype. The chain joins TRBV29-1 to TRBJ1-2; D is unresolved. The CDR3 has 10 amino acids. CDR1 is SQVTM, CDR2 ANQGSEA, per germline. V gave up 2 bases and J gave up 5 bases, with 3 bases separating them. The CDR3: CSVETYGYTF. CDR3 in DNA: TGCAGCGTTGAAACATATGGCTACACCTTC.

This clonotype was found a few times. CDR3 nucleotide sequence: TGCAGTGCTGCTGGACAGGATTTTTATCAGCCCCAGCATTTT. It yields the protein CSAAGQDFYQPQHF. The chain has TRBV20-1 and TRBJ1-5; 7 positions agree with TRBD1. The CDR3 loop spans 14 amino acids. Germline V gives CDR1 DFQATT, CDR2 SNEGSKA (reference sequence). V shed 5 bases, J shed 5 bases, and the junction held 9 bases outside the gene matches.

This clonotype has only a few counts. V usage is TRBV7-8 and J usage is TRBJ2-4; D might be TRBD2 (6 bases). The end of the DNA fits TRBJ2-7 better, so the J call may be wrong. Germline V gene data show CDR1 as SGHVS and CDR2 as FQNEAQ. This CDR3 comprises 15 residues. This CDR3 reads CASSAPGTGPYEQYF. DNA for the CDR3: TGTGCCAGCAGCGCCCCCGGGACTGGACCCTACGAGCAGTACTTC.

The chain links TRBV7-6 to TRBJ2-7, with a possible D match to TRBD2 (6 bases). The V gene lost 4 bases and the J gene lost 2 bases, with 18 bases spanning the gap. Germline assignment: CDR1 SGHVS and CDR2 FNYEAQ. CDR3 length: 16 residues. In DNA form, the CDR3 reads TGTGCCAGCAGCTCACCCCCGGGACTCTTCCCCTACGAGCAGTACTTC. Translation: CASSSPPGLFPYEQYF. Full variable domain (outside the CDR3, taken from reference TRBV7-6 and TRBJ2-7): GAGVSQSPRYKVTKRGQDVALRCDPISGHVSLYWYRQALGQGPEFLTYFNYEAQQDKSGLPNDRFSAERPEGSISTLTIQRTEQRDSAMYRCASSSPPGLFPYEQYFGPGTRLTVT.

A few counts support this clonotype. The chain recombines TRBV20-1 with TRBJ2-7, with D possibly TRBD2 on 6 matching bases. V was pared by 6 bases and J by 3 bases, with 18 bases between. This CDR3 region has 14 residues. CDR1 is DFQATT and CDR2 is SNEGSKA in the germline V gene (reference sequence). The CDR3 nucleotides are TGCAGTGCCCGAGGAGGGGTGGGATTCTACGAGCAGTACTTC. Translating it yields CSARGGVGFYEQYF.

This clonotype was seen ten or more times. The CDR3 bases are TGTGCCATCAGGATGGCAGGGGGCGAGCAGTACTTC. Translated: CAIRMAGGEQYF. The chain recombines TRBV10-3 with TRBJ2-7; TRBD1 agrees at 7 bases. Germline lookup yields CDR1 ENHRY and CDR2 SYGVKD. With V trimmed by 6 bases and J by 6 bases, 5 bases remained unmatched. The length of the CDR3 is 12 residues.

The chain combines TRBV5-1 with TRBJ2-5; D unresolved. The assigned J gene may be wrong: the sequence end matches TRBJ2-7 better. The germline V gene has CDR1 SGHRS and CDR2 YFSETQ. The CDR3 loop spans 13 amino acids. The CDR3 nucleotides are TGCGCCAGCACTGATCCATTGCGGTACGAGCAGTACTTC. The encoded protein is CASTDPLRYEQYF.

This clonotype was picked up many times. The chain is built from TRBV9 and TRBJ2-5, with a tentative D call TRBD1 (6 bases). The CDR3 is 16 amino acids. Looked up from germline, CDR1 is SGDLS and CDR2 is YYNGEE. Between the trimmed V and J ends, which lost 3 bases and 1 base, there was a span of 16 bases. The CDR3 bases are TGTGCCAGCAGCGCCCTACAGGGAATGGGCCAAGAGACCCAGTACTTC. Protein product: CASSALQGMGQETQYF.